Each of the 23 T cell receptor beta chains below was sequenced from the same sample in a study of identical twins. TCRdb independently ran MiXCR on the 5' RACE reads; one entry per CDR3 protein. The sample comprises under 1 million distinct CDR3 sequences, 9% to 15% of which are singletons, and 1.5% to 2% rests with the top ten. These data were likewise used in another study, on yellow fever vaccine responses in identical twins.

Sequenced input: PBMCs. These receptor sequences come from a woman aged 18-29 years in good health.

In this sample, this clonotype turned up many times. The chain joins TRBV28 to TRBJ2-3; TRBD1 matches 9 bases. This CDR3 contains 15 residues. The germline gives CDR1 MDHEN, CDR2 SYDVKM. V lost 6 bases, J lost 1 base, and 5 bases stayed unmatched. CDR3 sequence (DNA): TGTGCCAGCAGATCGGGACAGGGAGGCACAGATACGCAGTATTTT. Encoded protein: CASRSGQGGTDTQYF.

This clonotype was picked up many times. The V gene is TRBV7-2, the J gene TRBJ2-2, with 11 nucleotides matching TRBD2. The CDR3 has 17 amino acids. V lost 5 bases, J lost 4 bases, and 9 bases stayed unmatched. CDR1 is SGHTA, CDR2 FQGNSA, per germline. The CDR3 region is CASSLTGTSGFTGELFF. The CDR3 coding sequence is TGTGCCAGCAGCCTAACCGGGACTAGCGGCTTCACCGGGGAGCTGTTTTTT.

Ten or more counts support this clonotype. The chain combines TRBV7-3 with TRBJ2-3; 10 bases agree with TRBD2. With 5 bases clipped from V and 0 bases from J, the junction kept 8 bases outside the gene matches. Per the germline V gene, CDR1 is SGHTA and CDR2 is FQGTGA. This CDR3 has 17 residues. CDR3 amino acids: CASSRVAGGGSTDTQYF. CDR3 DNA sequence: TGTGCCAGCAGCAGAGTAGCGGGAGGAGGGAGCACAGATACGCAGTATTTT. Full variable domain (outside the CDR3, taken from reference TRBV7-3 and TRBJ2-3): GAGVSQTPSNKVTEKGKYVELRCDPISGHTALYWYRQSLGQGPEFLIYFQGTGAADDSGLPNDRFFAVRPEGSVSTLKIQRTERGDSAVYLCASSRVAGGGSTDTQYFGPGTRLTVL.

There are many counts of this clonotype. The rearrangement uses TRBV6-5 and TRBJ1-6, with D perhaps TRBD1 (6 bases). Germline V gene lookup returns CDR1 MNHEY and CDR2 SVGAGI. The CDR3 totals 15 residues. V lost 5 bases, J lost 4 bases, and 12 bases lay in between. The CDR3 spells CASSNRVPYNSPLHF. For the CDR3, the DNA is TGTGCCAGCAGTAACAGGGTCCCTTATAATTCACCCCTCCACTTT.

In this sample, this clonotype turned up many times. V and J are TRBV20-1 and TRBJ2-2; 10 bases match TRBD1. The germline V gene encodes CDR1 DFQATT and CDR2 SNEGSKA (reference sequence). After removal of 3 bases from V and 4 bases from J, the junction contained 11 bases not matched to a gene. This CDR3 is 17 amino acids long. CDR3 DNA sequence: TGCAGTGCTAGGGTTGCGGACAGGGGGTTGCGCACCGGGGAGCTGTTTTTT. Its translation is CSARVADRGLRTGELFF.

This rearrangement joins TRBV5-1 to TRBJ1-2, with D unclear. This CDR3 has 16 amino acids. Germline loops: CDR1 SGHRS, CDR2 YFSETQ. Trimming shortened V by 0 bases and J by 0 bases, and 12 bases separated the two germline ends. The CDR3 DNA follows: TGCGCCAGCAGCTTGGGAGTCGGCACTTCTAACTATGGCTACACCTTC. Amino acid sequence: CASSLGVGTSNYGYTF.

The chain couples TRBV6-5 to TRBJ2-2, with D perhaps matching TRBD2 (5 bases). Germline loops: CDR1 MNHEY, CDR2 SVGAGI. The CDR3 has 18 residues. V lost 2 bases and J lost 1, with 17 bases in between. The CDR3 DNA sequence: TGTGCCAGCAGTTACAAGCGGCAATCCTTTCTGAACACCGGGGAGCTGTTTTTT. Residues: CASSYKRQSFLNTGELFF.

The gene calls are TRBV12-3 or TRBV12-4 and TRBJ2-2, with D possibly matching TRBD2 (6 bases). CDR3 size: 15 residues. The V and J ends lost 2 bases and 4 bases respectively, with 11 bases between them. CDR3 residues: CASSLTGAGTGELFF. The CDR3 DNA reads TGTGCCAGCAGTTTAACGGGAGCGGGCACCGGGGAGCTGTTTTTT.

This clonotype occurred a few times. The chain is built from TRBV20-1 and TRBJ2-7, with D possibly called TRBD1 or TRBD2 (6 bases each). CDR1 is DFQATT and CDR2 is SNEGSKA in the germline V gene (reference sequence). The CDR3 covers 13 residues. This CDR3 is CSVLPGASYEQYV. CDR3 nucleotides: TGCAGCGTCCTCCCGGGGGCCTCCTACGAGCAGTACGTC.

V and J are TRBV7-9 and TRBJ1-6; perhaps TRBD1 as D (6 bases). V was shortened by 10 bases and J by 4 bases, with 20 bases between the two germline ends. CDR3 size: 16 residues. Germline CDR1 reads SEHNR; CDR2 reads FQNEAQ (reference sequence). CDR3 nucleotides: TGTGCCATCGGTTCTTCGGGACACACGTATAATTCACCCCTCCACTTT. It specifies CAIGSSGHTYNSPLHF.

This clonotype was detected a few times. DNA for the CDR3: TGTGCCAGCAGCGGTGAGGCAGGTACGACCTACGAGCAGTACTTC. This codes for CASSGEAGTTYEQYF. The chain employs TRBV12-3 or TRBV12-4 and TRBJ2-7; no reliable D call. Trimming removed 6 bases at V and 2 bases at J, with 17 bases between. The CDR3 spans 15 residues.

This clonotype was seen at least ten times. The chain carries TRBV7-9 and TRBJ2-1, with 11 bases lining up with TRBD2. Germline-derived CDR1 and CDR2 are SEHNR and FQNEAQ (reference sequence). This CDR3 is built from 16 residues. V shed 2 bases, J shed 5 bases, and the junction held 5 bases outside the gene matches. The CDR3 DNA reads TGTGCCAGCAGCTTAACCGGGACTAGCGGAAACAATGAGCAGTTCTTC. Amino acids: CASSLTGTSGNNEQFF.

This clonotype has more than one count but fewer than ten. The V and J genes are TRBV28 and TRBJ1-2; TRBD1 agrees at 10 bases. This CDR3 spans 13 amino acids. The V gene end was trimmed by 5 bases and the J gene end by 6 bases; junction bases not matched to a gene: 3. Germline V gives CDR1 MDHEN, CDR2 SYDVKM. In DNA form, the CDR3 reads TGTGCCAGCAGTACGGGACAGGGGAATGGCTACACCTTC. Amino acid sequence: CASSTGQGNGYTF.

This clonotype has a handful of counts. V gene TRBV29-1 combines with J gene TRBJ1-1; D possibly corresponds to TRBD1 (6 bases). CDR3 length: 10 amino acids. Trimming took 6 bases from V and 5 from J, leaving 7 bases between them. Germline-derived CDR1 and CDR2 are SQVTM and ANQGSEA. CDR3 bases: TGCAGCGTAACAGGGACTGAAGCTTTCTTT. It yields the protein CSVTGTEAFF.

The table lists this clonotype with a few counts. The V call is TRBV9, the J call TRBJ1-4; possible D gene TRBD1, 6 bases. Germline CDR1 reads SGDLS; CDR2 reads YYNGEE. The CDR3 length is 18 residues. V dropped 4 bases and J dropped 0 bases, with 19 bases sitting between them. The CDR3 region is CASSTKQGSQATNEKLFF. The CDR3 nucleotides read TGTGCCAGCAGCACTAAGCAGGGGTCCCAAGCAACTAATGAAAAACTGTTTTTT.

The rearrangement joins TRBV10-2 to TRBJ1-5; possible D gene TRBD1, 6 bases. Germline V CDR1 and CDR2: WSHSY, SAAADI. The CDR3 spans 15 residues. V was clipped by 1 base and J by 6 bases, with 13 bases between them. The CDR3 loop reads CASSEFRGGTQPQHF. Written as DNA, the CDR3 is TGCGCCAGCAGTGAGTTTCGTGGGGGCACTCAGCCCCAGCATTTT.

This clonotype was counted at least ten times. The chain couples TRBV7-9 to TRBJ1-1; perhaps TRBD1 as D (6 bases). The CDR3 length is 15 residues. From germline, CDR1 is SEHNR and CDR2 FQNEAQ (reference sequence). Trimming stripped 2 bases from V and 2 bases from J, with 12 bases between. CDR3 in DNA: TGTGCCAGCAGCTTAAGGGGGGCGCTTAACACTGAAGCTTTCTTT. Translation: CASSLRGALNTEAFF.

CDR3 loop: CASSLAQSYGYTF. In DNA, the CDR3 is TGTGCCAGCAGCTTAGCACAGAGCTATGGCTACACCTTC. The J gene is TRBJ1-2, the V gene TRBV11-2, with D hard to call. Trimming shortened V by 1 base and J by 4 bases, and 7 bases separated the two germline ends. The CDR3 runs 13 residues. Germline V gene sequence: CDR1 SGHAT, CDR2 FQNNGV.

This clonotype was observed a handful of times. The chain uses TRBV10-3 and TRBJ2-6; D is ambiguous. Trimming left V 7 bases short and J 4 bases short, with 11 bases between. Looked up from germline, CDR1 is ENHRY and CDR2 is SYGVKD. The CDR3 runs to 14 residues. CDR3 bases: TGTGCCATCAATAGCAAATCCGGGGCCAACGTCCTGACTTTC. It translates to CAINSKSGANVLTF.

The chain carries TRBV6-5 and TRBJ2-3; no clear D. V gave up 0 bases and J gave up 3 bases, with 13 bases separating them. The CDR3 loop spans 16 amino acids. Germline V CDR1 and CDR2: MNHEY, SVGAGI. CDR3 nucleotide sequence: TGTGCCAGCAGTTACTCGAGTTTGGTCCGTACAGATACGCAGTATTTT. Translation gives CASSYSSLVRTDTQYF.

This clonotype was counted between two and nine times. V is TRBV13 and J is TRBJ2-1, with TRBD1 matching over 7 bases. This CDR3 contains 16 residues. J gave up 0 bases and V 4 bases, and 6 bases lay outside the gene matches. Germline-derived CDR1 and CDR2 are PRHDT and FYEKMQ (reference sequence). CDR3 sequence (DNA): TGTGCCAGCAGCTACCAGGGGGAATCCTCCTACAATGAGCAGTTCTTC. This sequence encodes CASSYQGESSYNEQFF.

The chain couples TRBV20-1 to TRBJ1-2, with TRBD1 as a possible D gene (6 bases). The germline V gene has CDR1 DFQATT and CDR2 SNEGSKA (reference sequence). V lost 6 bases, J lost 3 bases, and 17 bases lay in between. The CDR3 runs to 14 residues. CDR3 in DNA: TGCAGTGCGGGGGATGGACAGACCCACTATGGCTACACCTTC. It codes for CSAGDGQTHYGYTF.

The chain couples TRBV10-3 to TRBJ2-7, with TRBD2 identical over 10 bases. V was clipped by 3 bases and J by 1 base; unmatched bases: 6. This CDR3 contains 16 residues. Per germline, CDR1 ENHRY and CDR2 SYGVKD. The CDR3 sequence: CAISDWLAGVSYEQYF. The CDR3 nucleotides are TGTGCCATCAGTGATTGGCTAGCGGGAGTTTCCTACGAGCAGTACTTC.